This T cell receptor beta chain came from a study of T-cell memory formation after mild COVID-19. Notes on this clonotype: Its antigen is unknown.

V dropped 1 base and J dropped 4 bases, with 6 bases sitting between them. CDR1 and CDR2 (germline): KGHSH, LQKENI. This CDR3 is 13 amino acids long. Study-wide results and limits: The CD4+ clones that contracted clustered mainly within CM and EM, and the CD8+ clones concentrated in EMRA. Prior to infection, memory already included some responding clones, suggesting cross-reactive memory joined. Clones shrinking from day 15 to 85 showed even CD4/CD8 mixes; later expanders tilted CD4+.

Constant-segment primers were used for 5'RACE, and the resulting TCR alpha and TCR beta cDNA libraries carried sample barcodes and UMIs. Using its own MiXCR run on the 5' RACE reads, TCRdb lists one record per CDR3 protein. Of about 620,000 distinct CDR3 sequences detected, roughly 18% appear once; the ten largest clones hold about 12%. The chain couples TRBV18 to TRBJ2-3, with D hard to call. The sample taken for sequencing was PBMCs or a T cell subset sorted from them (not recorded which). The clonotype originates from an adult woman who had mild COVID-19 (a few samples of this study predate the infection). Cell type and time point are not known. The CDR3 loop reads CASSPRSSDTQYF. In nucleotides, the CDR3 is TGTGCCAGCTCACCACGATCGTCAGATACGCAGTATTTT.